What follows are 26 T cell receptor beta chains derived from one specimen sequenced in a study of T cell clonality in common variable immunodeficiency. The study's findings and limits: Common variable immunodeficiency TCR beta sequences reportedly had fewer deletions and N-nucleotide insertions.

This table comes from immunoSEQ multiplex PCR, and its TCRdb copy is limited to in-frame clones, with some not included. Singletons are absent from the sample, which has roughly 30,000 clones. These receptors' antigens are unknown. The specimen was peripheral blood mononuclear cells. The receptor set was obtained from a human donor with common variable immunodeficiency.

Note on this clone: The sequenced fragment ends 3 residues before the CDR3 boundary, so the rest is inferred from the germline J gene. This chain links TRBV7-3 with TRBJ2-5; D is perhaps TRBD2 (5 bases). Germline V gene lookup returns CDR1 SGHTA and CDR2 FQGTGA. The ends were cut back, 5 bases at V and 2 bases at J, with 9 bases in the middle. The CDR3 has 13 amino acids. Here the CDR3 reads CASSRSGQETQYF. The part of the CDR3 DNA that was read is TGTGCCAGCAGCCGAAGCGGACAAGAGACC.

Details on this clone: The read terminates 3 residues ahead of where the CDR3 ends, so the germline J gene completes it. The gene calls are TRBV7-2 and TRBJ1-5; TRBD1 might be the D (6 bases). The CDR3 sequence is 15 residues long. Looked up from germline, CDR1 is SGHTA and CDR2 is FQGNSA. Trimming removed 2 bases from V and 4 bases from J, with 12 bases in between. CDR3: CASSLPGVRNQPQHF. CDR3 DNA, as far as it was read: TGTGCCAGCAGCTTACCAGGGGTGAGGAATCAGCCC.

On this clone: The read is 3 residues too short to cover the CDR3 end, so that end is filled in from the germline J gene. The V call is TRBV7-2, the J call TRBJ1-4; D possibly corresponds to TRBD1 (5 bases). Per the germline V gene, CDR1 is SGHTA and CDR2 is FQGNSA. V was pared by 4 bases and J by 6 bases, with 12 bases between. The CDR3 length is 14 residues. Partial CDR3 DNA: TGTGCCAGCAGCTCCCGGAGGGGAGATGAAAAA. It yields the protein CASSSRRGDEK. The whole CDR3 reads CASSSRRGDEKLFF.

This clone was detected many times. The read ends 3 residues before the CDR3 terminus; that terminus is restored from the germline J gene. This chain links TRBV19 with TRBJ1-2, with TRBD1 matching over 7 bases. The CDR3 consists of 16 residues. The V segment lost 0 bases and the J segment 5 bases; nucleotides outside the gene matches: 9. Germline CDR1 LNHDA, CDR2 SQIVND (reference sequence). The DNA read from the CDR3 is TGTGCCAGTAGTATAGATCAGACAGGGACACGGTATGGC. Protein sequence: CASSIDQTGTRYG. The whole CDR3 reads CASSIDQTGTRYGYTF.

This clone was recorded at least ten times. The CDR3 extends 3 residues past the end of the read, so its final part is completed from the germline J gene. The chain recombines TRBV2 with TRBJ1-4, with D possibly being TRBD1 (6 bases). The CDR3 consists of 13 residues. CDR1 SNHLY and CDR2 FYNNEI come from the germline V gene. CDR3 loop: CASSGDNREKLFF. The CDR3 DNA, read in part, is TGTGCCAGCAGTGGGGACAATAGGGAGAAA.

The table lists this clone with a few counts. The read comes to an end 3 residues before the CDR3 does, leaving the germline J gene to fill in the end. The chain uses TRBV18 and TRBJ2-5, with 9 bases aligning to TRBD2. The CDR3 has 16 residues. Looked up from germline, CDR1 is KGHSH and CDR2 is LQKENI. The trim removed 1 base at V and 5 bases at J, leaving 8 bases unmatched. This CDR3 reads CASSPQLAGSGETQYF. The part of the CDR3 DNA that was read is TGTGCCAGCTCACCACAGCTAGCGGGGTCAGGTGAGACC.

The sample holds a few counts of this clone. The CDR3 extends 3 residues past the end of the read, so its final part is completed from the germline J gene. This sequence joins TRBV30 and TRBJ1-5; D unclear. This CDR3 is 13 amino acids long. Per the germline V gene, CDR1 is GTSNPN and CDR2 is SVGIG (reference sequence). Deletions cut 0 bases from V and 6 bases from J, with 9 bases between. This CDR3 reads CAWSVNWLQPQHF. Partial CDR3 DNA: TGTGCCTGGAGTGTAAATTGGCTTCAGCCC.

This clone was seen a handful of times. The DNA ends 3 residues before the CDR3 does, and the rest of the CDR3 is filled in from the germline J gene. This chain connects TRBV6-2 or TRBV6-3 to TRBJ2-1; D possibly corresponds to TRBD2 (5 bases). Trimming cost V 2 bases and J 2 bases, with 13 bases left between them. The germline gives CDR1 MNHEY, CDR2 SVGEGT. The CDR3 sequence is 16 residues long. CDR3 bases read: TGTGCCAGCAGTTACATGGGCAGGCGGGCCTACAATGAG. Its translation is CASSYMGRRAYNE. The whole CDR3 sequence reads CASSYMGRRAYNEQFF.

This clone showed up many times. The sequence runs out 3 residues before the end of the CDR3; the remainder is reconstructed from the germline J gene. The chain links TRBV29-1 to TRBJ2-5; maybe TRBD1 (5 bases). Between the trimmed V and J ends, which lost 4 bases and 2 bases, there was a span of 11 bases. The CDR3 loop spans 13 amino acids. Germline CDR1 is SQVTM and CDR2 is ANQGSEA. CDR3: CSVARGGQETQYF. The sequenced CDR3 bases are TGCAGCGTTGCAAGGGGTGGGCAAGAGACC. Variable domain in full (rest from reference TRBV29-1 and TRBJ2-5): SAVISQKPSRDICQRGTSLTIQCQVDSQVTMMFWYRQQPGQSLTLIATANQGSEATYESGFVIDKFPISRPNLTFSTLTVSNMSPEDSSIYLCSVARGGQETQYFGPGTRLLVL.

This clone has a count of ten or more. The DNA ends 3 residues before the CDR3 does, and the rest of the CDR3 is filled in from the germline J gene. The gene calls are TRBV6-2 or TRBV6-3 and TRBJ2-3; maybe TRBD1 (5 bases). The germline V gene has CDR1 MNHEY and CDR2 SVGEGT. Trimming took 5 bases from V and 7 from J, leaving 10 bases between them. The CDR3 sequence is 12 residues long. The CDR3 spells CASSIQGYTQYF. The part of the CDR3 DNA that was read is TGTGCCAGCAGTATTCAGGGATATACG.

There are many counts of this clone. The CDR3 end is not reached by the read, which stops 3 residues before it; the germline J gene fills it in. The genes are TRBV9 and TRBJ2-1; 9 nucleotides agree with TRBD2. CDR1 and CDR2 from the germline V gene are SGDLS and YYNGEE. The CDR3 totals 15 residues. With 0 bases clipped from V and 7 bases from J, the junction kept 5 bases outside the gene matches. The sequenced CDR3 bases are TGTGCCAGCAGCGTAGGCGGGGGGGCGGGGAATGAG. This gives the protein CASSVGGGAGNE. The entire CDR3 is CASSVGGGAGNEQFF.

The table lists this clone with many counts. Read coverage stops 3 residues before the CDR3 terminus; the germline J gene supplies the remainder. The chain uses TRBV30 and TRBJ1-2; 8 bases agree with TRBD1. Germline V gene sequence: CDR1 GTSNPN, CDR2 SVGIG (reference sequence). The CDR3 is made up of 13 amino acids. The CDR3 reads CAWSRQGIGGYTF. The covered CDR3 bases are TGTGCCTGGAGTAGACAGGGGATTGGCGGC. The full variable domain, in which reference TRBV30 and TRBJ1-2 provide the parts outside the CDR3, is SQTIHQWPATLVQPVGSPLSLECTVEGTSNPNLYWYRQAAGRGLQLLFYSVGIGQISSEVPQNLSASRPQDRQFILSSKKLLLSDSGFYLCAWSRQGIGGYTFGSGTRLTVV.

This clone was counted many times. The CDR3 is CASTSPLTDEQFF. Incomplete CDR3 DNA: TGTGCCAGCACCAGCCCACTAACCGATGAG. The chain recombines TRBV6-2 or TRBV6-3 with TRBJ2-1, with D unresolved. The missing CDR3 end, 3 residues past where the read stops, is filled in from the germline J gene. This CDR3 is built from 13 residues. The germline V gene has CDR1 MNHEY and CDR2 SVGEGT. Trimming removed 7 bases from V and 8 bases from J, with 15 bases in between.

This clone was counted ten times or more. The read terminates 3 residues ahead of where the CDR3 ends, so the germline J gene completes it. The V call is TRBV7-2, the J call TRBJ2-5, with D perhaps matching TRBD2 (5 bases). This CDR3 is built from 14 residues. CDR1 is SGHTA and CDR2 is FQGNSA in the germline V gene. Deletions cut 5 bases from V and 2 bases from J, with 12 bases between. CDR3: CASSASHSQETQYF. The part of the CDR3 DNA that was read is TGTGCCAGCAGCGCTAGCCACAGTCAAGAGACC.

With regard to this clone: Read sequence stops 3 residues before the CDR3 end, and the germline J gene provides the missing end. The chain uses TRBV11-2 and TRBJ2-3, with 7 bases matching TRBD2. There are 15 residues in the CDR3. V shed 5 bases and J 2 bases; nucleotides not matched to a gene: 7. Germline V gene data show CDR1 as SGHAT and CDR2 as FQNNGV. The CDR3 DNA, read in part, is TGTGCCAGCAGCCCAACCCGGGGGGACACAGATACG. This translates into CASSPTRGDTDT. The full CDR3 is CASSPTRGDTDTQYF.

This clone showed up many times. The read halts 3 residues ahead of the CDR3 end, with the missing end drawn from the germline J gene. J is TRBJ2-3 and V is TRBV7-6; 7 bases agree with TRBD2. The CDR3 totals 16 residues. The germline gives CDR1 SGHVS, CDR2 FNYEAQ. Trimming took 5 bases from V and 6 from J; bases not matched to a gene: 14. CDR3 DNA (partial): TGTGCCAGCAGCCCAGAAGCCGGGGGAGGGAAGGATACG. It yields the protein CASSPEAGGGKDT. In full, the CDR3 is CASSPEAGGGKDTQYF. Variable domain in full (rest from reference TRBV7-6 and TRBJ2-3): GAGVSQSPRYKVTKRGQDVALRCDPISGHVSLYWYRQALGQGPEFLTYFNYEAQQDKSGLPNDRFSAERPEGSISTLTIQRTEQRDSAMYRCASSPEAGGGKDTQYFGPGTRLTVL.

Details on this clone: The read ends 3 residues before the CDR3 terminus; that terminus is restored from the germline J gene. The chain carries TRBV19 and TRBJ2-2; 10 bases match TRBD1. Germline V gene lookup returns CDR1 LNHDA and CDR2 SQIVND (reference sequence). The CDR3 has 15 amino acids. The V gene end was trimmed by 7 bases and the J gene end by 7 bases; junction bases not matched to a gene: 9. The CDR3 bases that were read are TGTGCCAGTACGTCCGAGACAGGGGGCAACGGGGAG. Amino acid sequence: CASTSETGGNGE. Given in full, the CDR3 is CASTSETGGNGELFF.

The CDR3 here is CASSQVWQNTGELFF. The covered CDR3 bases are TGTGCCAGCAGCCAAGTCTGGCAAAACACCGGGGAG. The chain carries TRBV16 and TRBJ2-2; D gene uncertain. Read sequence stops 3 residues before the CDR3 end, and the germline J gene provides the missing end. CDR1 and CDR2 from the germline V gene are KGHSY and FQNENV. V was trimmed by 2 bases and J by 2 bases, leaving 9 bases between them. The CDR3 sequence is 15 residues long.

Of note for this clone: The CDR3 end lies 3 residues beyond the end of the read and is filled in from the germline J gene. The rearrangement links TRBV19 to TRBJ1-1, with D unresolved. Germline-derived CDR1 and CDR2 are LNHDA and SQIVND (reference sequence). This CDR3 is 12 amino acids long. V shed 8 bases and J shed 1 base, with 8 bases lying between them. Incomplete CDR3 DNA: TGTGCCAGTGAGGACTGGAACACTGAA. Amino acid sequence: CASEDWNTE. The complete CDR3 sequence is CASEDWNTEAFF.

Comment on this clone: The missing CDR3 end, 3 residues past where the read stops, is filled in from the germline J gene. The chain couples TRBV7-2 to TRBJ2-1, with D hard to call. With 5 bases removed from V and 9 bases from J, the gap between germline ends came to 14 bases. Germline lookup yields CDR1 SGHTA and CDR2 FQGNSA. The CDR3 is 13 amino acids. The CDR3 sequence: CASSPGSKGEQFF. Incomplete CDR3 DNA: TGTGCCAGCAGCCCCGGATCCAAGGGTGAG.

This clone came up many times. The CDR3 sequence: CASSPGGGEQFF. Partial CDR3 DNA: TGTGCCAGCTCACCAGGGGGGGGTGAG. The genes are TRBV18 and TRBJ2-1, with 7 bases matching TRBD2. The read stops 3 residues short of the end of the CDR3; the missing end is completed from the germline J gene. CDR1 is KGHSH and CDR2 is LQKENI in the germline V gene. The CDR3 spans 12 residues. V dropped 2 bases and J dropped 9; count of bases not matched to a gene: 1.

The sample holds a few counts of this clone. The sequenced CDR3 bases are TGTGCCAGCAGCTCGGGACTTTTGGGGTCACCC. It translates to CASSSGLLGSP. The full CDR3 protein reads CASSSGLLGSPLHF. J is TRBJ1-6 and V is TRBV7-2; a weak D match, TRBD1 (5 bases). With the read ending 3 residues before the CDR3 end, the germline J gene is used to fill in that end. CDR1 is SGHTA, CDR2 FQGNSA, per germline. The V and J ends lost 4 bases and 10 bases respectively, with 14 bases between them. The CDR3 loop spans 14 amino acids. The variable domain in full, with the rest retrieved from reference TRBV7-2 and TRBJ1-6, is GAGVSQSPSNKVTEKGKDVELRCDPISGHTALYWYRQSLGQGLEFLIYFQGNSAPDKSGLPSDRFSAERTGGSVSTLTIQRTQQEDSAVYLCASSSGLLGSPLHFGNGTRLTVT.

There are a few counts of this clone. One end of the junction is discordant with germline, which a read error may explain. CDR3 DNA, as far as it was read: TGTGCCAGCTCACCACCGTCGGTGGGCTATCGC. It codes for CASSPPSVGYR. The whole CDR3 is CASSPPSVGYRYTF. V is TRBV18 and J is TRBJ1-2; D uncertain. From the germline J gene comes the end of the CDR3, since the read stops 3 residues before it. Germline loops: CDR1 KGHSH, CDR2 LQKENI. CDR3 length equals 14 residues.

Many counts were recorded for this clone. The CDR3 end lies 3 residues beyond the end of the read and is filled in from the germline J gene. The chain recombines TRBV5-1 with TRBJ2-5, with 7 bases that match TRBD2. Germline values: CDR1 SGHRS, CDR2 YFSETQ. Trimming took 0 bases from V and 2 from J; bases not matched to a gene: 4. There are 15 residues in the CDR3. The sequenced part of the CDR3 DNA is TGCGCCAGCAGCTTGGCGATGGGGGGGCAAGAGACC. Amino acids: CASSLAMGGQET. The complete CDR3 protein is CASSLAMGGQETQYF.

This clone was recorded a few times. Read sequence stops 3 residues before the CDR3 end, and the germline J gene provides the missing end. The chain has TRBV19 and TRBJ2-7; D gene unclear. Germline V gene lookup returns CDR1 LNHDA and CDR2 SQIVND (reference sequence). Trimming removed 2 bases at V and 3 bases at J, with 11 bases between. The CDR3 consists of 14 residues. The CDR3: CASSITHRGYEQYF. CDR3 bases read: TGTGCCAGTAGTATAACCCACAGAGGCTACGAG. Looking up the rest from reference TRBV19 and TRBJ2-7 gives the full variable domain: DGGITQSPKYLFRKEGQNVTLSCEQNLNHDAMYWYRQDPGQGLRLIYYSQIVNDFQKGDIAEGYSVSREKKESFPLTVTSAQKNPTAFYLCASSITHRGYEQYFGPGTRLTVT.

This clone was seen many times. The read terminates 3 residues ahead of where the CDR3 ends, so the germline J gene completes it. The chain couples TRBV20-1 to TRBJ1-6; D is perhaps TRBD1 (6 bases). Germline CDR1 and CDR2: DFQATT and SNEGSKA (reference sequence). V was cut by 1 base and J by 8 bases, with 15 bases left in between. The CDR3 length is 15 residues. The CDR3 loop reads CSARVREGGDSPLHF. Partial CDR3 DNA: TGCAGTGCTAGAGTCCGGGAAGGGGGGGATTCACCC.